This T cell receptor beta chain appears in the sequencing data of a study of vaccination effects on CD4 cells after COVID-19. Study-wide context: All study participants received two doses of BNT162b2 or mRNA-1273 vaccine. Study-wide findings and caveats: Only a few convalescent patients and no early post-infection timepoints featured in the study.

Antigen-specific CD4+ T cell clonotypes were called by their expansion after viral peptide-pool culture in ViraFEST. Culturing for roughly 10 days preceded CD4+ T cell isolation. Absence of prior SARS-CoV-2 infection characterized the vaccine recipients, who showed negative nucleocapsid antibodies. Approximately 2.1 million PBMC were placed in each well, which was supplemented with 10 IU/ml IL-2 and around 10 ug/ml peptides. It was on days 3 and 7 that half the medium was replaced with IL-2 medium. Notes on this clone: The target antigen is unknown.

V was pared by 5 bases and J by 5 bases, with 6 bases between. The CDR3 spans 11 residues. The V gene's germline CDR1 is SNHLY and CDR2 FYNNEI. The data were produced by immunoSEQ multiplex PCR, yet TCRdb's version contains in-frame clones alone and is incomplete. Among tens of thousands of clones listed, roughly 75% were seen once. This sequence originates from a human donor who received a COVID-19 vaccine. The material sequenced was CD4+ T cells from PBMCs cultured with HCoV-OC43 spike peptides, taken before COVID-19 vaccination. Sample subset: HCoV-OC43 spike overlapping peptide pool stimulation. This chain links TRBV2 with TRBJ2-5, with no clear D. The CDR3 sequence is CASSPGETQYF. In DNA, the CDR3 is TGTGCCAGCAGTCCCGGGGAGACCCAGTACTTC.